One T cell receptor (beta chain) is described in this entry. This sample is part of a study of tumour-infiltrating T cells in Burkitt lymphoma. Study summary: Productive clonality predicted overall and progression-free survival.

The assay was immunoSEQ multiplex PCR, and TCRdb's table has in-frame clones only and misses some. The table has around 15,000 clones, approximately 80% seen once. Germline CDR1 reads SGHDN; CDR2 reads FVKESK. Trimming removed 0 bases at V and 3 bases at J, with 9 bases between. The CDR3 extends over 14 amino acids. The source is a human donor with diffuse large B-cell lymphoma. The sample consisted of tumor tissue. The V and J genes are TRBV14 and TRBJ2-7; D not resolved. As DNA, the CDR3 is TGTGCCAGCAGCCAAGAACAGCTTAACTACGAGCAGTACTTC. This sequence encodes CASSQEQLNYEQYF.